This TCR beta chain was obtained from a study of vaccination and CD4 T cells after COVID-19. CDR1 and CDR2 from the germline V gene are SGHNT and YYREEE (reference sequence). V shed 1 base and J 8 bases; nucleotides not matched to a gene: 2. This CDR3 contains 12 residues. Cultured CD4+ T cell DNA underwent sequencing with the Oncomine TCR Beta short-read assay. From the PCR reads, TCRdb called clonotypes with MiXCR, one entry per CDR3 protein. The sample gives under 25,000 distinct CDR3 sequences, approximately 40% of which show up once; 7% to 9.5% is in the top ten. Of note for this clonotype: What it binds is not known.

The treatment is: approximately 11-day PBMC culture with coronavirus spike peptide pools or control peptides (ViraFEST assay). The TCR comes from a human donor who had recovered from COVID-19. The material was CD4+ T cells from blood, cultured in vitro, obtained after SARS-CoV-2 vaccination. The chain joins TRBV5-4 to TRBJ1-2; 7 bases line up with TRBD1. The DNA of the CDR3 is TGTGCCAGCAGCTTGACAGGGGTAGGCTACACCTTC. It specifies CASSLTGVGYTF.